This record covers a single T cell receptor beta chain. The record originates from a study of blood T cell repertoires in COVID-19. Here immunoSEQ multiplex PCR was the method, and the copy in TCRdb shows in-frame clones only, minus some. The sample has about 160,000 clones, 70% to 90% seen once. Trimming took 3 bases from V and 0 from J, leaving 12 bases between them. Germline V gene lookup returns CDR1 KGHSH and CDR2 LQKENI. The CDR3 totals 16 residues. This receptor was obtained from a man aged 50 to 60 with active or convalescent COVID-19. Sequencing was performed on peripheral blood. The chain is built from TRBV18 and TRBJ2-1; D is possibly TRBD2 (6 bases). CDR3 nucleotide sequence: TGTGCCAGCTCACCGGCTAGCGCGAGCTCCTACAATGAGCAGTTCTTC. This translates into CASSPASASSYNEQFF.